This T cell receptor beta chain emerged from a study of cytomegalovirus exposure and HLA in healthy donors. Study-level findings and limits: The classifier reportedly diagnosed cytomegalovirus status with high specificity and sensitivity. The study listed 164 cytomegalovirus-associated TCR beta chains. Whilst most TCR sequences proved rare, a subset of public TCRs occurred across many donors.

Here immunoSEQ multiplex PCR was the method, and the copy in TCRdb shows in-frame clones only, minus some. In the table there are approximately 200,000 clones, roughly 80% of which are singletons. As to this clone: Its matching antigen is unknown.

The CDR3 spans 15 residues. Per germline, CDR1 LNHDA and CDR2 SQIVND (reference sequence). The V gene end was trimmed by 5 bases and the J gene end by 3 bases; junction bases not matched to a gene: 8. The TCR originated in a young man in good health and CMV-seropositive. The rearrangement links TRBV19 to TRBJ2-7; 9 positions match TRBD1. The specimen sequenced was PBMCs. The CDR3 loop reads CASSDGQGSIYEQYF. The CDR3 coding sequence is TGTGCCAGTAGTGATGGACAGGGGAGTATCTACGAGCAGTACTTC.